This passage covers 29 T cell receptor beta chains from one sample sequenced in a study of blood T cells in healthy people across ages. Next came a second PCR, run for about 7 to 12 cycles, which used a sample-barcoded 5' primer along with a J-beta primer mix. TCRdb reanalysed the 5' RACE reads using MiXCR and keeps one entry per CDR3 protein. The repertoire includes about 800,000 distinct CDR3 sequences, approximately 25% of them detected once, and under 4% sits in the top ten. These same records also appear under a second study, on T cells of mothers and their children.

Sequenced sample: blood. These receptors were collected from a boy aged 10-17 years in good health.

Only a few counts were recorded for this clonotype. This chain joins TRBV27 and TRBJ2-1; 14 bases are a match to TRBD2. The CDR3 has 16 amino acids. Germline lookup yields CDR1 MNHEY and CDR2 SMNVEV (reference sequence). With 0 bases clipped from V and 11 bases from J, the junction kept 6 bases outside the gene matches. The CDR3 sequence is CASSLSVGLAGGQQFF. Here the CDR3 DNA reads TGTGCCAGCAGTTTATCGGTTGGACTAGCGGGAGGCCAGCAGTTCTTC.

The V call is TRBV28, the J call TRBJ2-5, with D possibly being TRBD1 (6 bases). The assigned J gene may be wrong: the sequence end matches TRBJ2-7 better. This CDR3 spans 13 amino acids. Germline lookup yields CDR1 MDHEN and CDR2 SYDVKM. This CDR3 is CASSGQPPYEQYF. In DNA form, the CDR3 reads TGTGCCAGCAGTGGACAGCCTCCCTACGAGCAGTACTTC.

This clonotype showed up just a few times. The chain is built from TRBV28 and TRBJ2-3; 12 bases map to TRBD2. The CDR3 length is 17 residues. Trimming at V came to 5 bases and at J to 10 bases, leaving 16 bases not matched to a gene. The germline V gene has CDR1 MDHEN and CDR2 SYDVKM. CDR3: CASSPGTGGLAGSPQYF. Written as DNA, the CDR3 is TGTGCCAGCAGTCCGGGGACAGGCGGACTAGCGGGATCCCCGCAGTATTTT. Complete variable domain (other parts from reference TRBV28 and TRBJ2-3): DVKVTQSSRYLVKRTGEKVFLECVQDMDHENMFWYRQDPGLGLRLIYFSYDVKMKEKGDIPEGYSVSREKKERFSLILESASTNQTSMYLCASSPGTGGLAGSPQYFGPGTRLTVL.

J is TRBJ2-1 and V is TRBV20-1, with D possibly TRBD2 on 6 matching bases. The J call may be mistaken, given a closer DNA end match to TRBJ2-5. This CDR3 contains 15 residues. Germline V CDR1 and CDR2: DFQATT, SNEGSKA (reference sequence). CDR3 coding DNA: TGCAGTGCTAGAGATCCTAGCGCACTCCAAGAGACCCAGTACTTC. Translation gives CSARDPSALQETQYF.

The gene calls are TRBV7-9 and TRBJ2-1; TRBD1 agrees at 9 bases. Germline V gene data show CDR1 as SEHNR and CDR2 as FQNEAQ (reference sequence). The CDR3 covers 19 residues. Trimming cost V 4 bases and J 5 bases; bases outside gene matches: 18. The CDR3 sequence is CASSSDMTPGTGYDNEQFF. Here the CDR3 DNA reads TGTGCCAGCAGCTCCGATATGACGCCCGGGACAGGGTATGACAATGAGCAGTTCTTC.

The chain joins TRBV28 to TRBJ2-3; D ambiguous. Germline lookup yields CDR1 MDHEN and CDR2 SYDVKM. The CDR3 runs 13 residues. The V end was cut by 2 bases, the J end by 7 bases, with 10 bases between. The CDR3 DNA follows: TGTGCCAGCAGTTTAGGGTCGCGGAATACGCAGTATTTT. Its translation is CASSLGSRNTQYF.

The chain recombines TRBV7-9 with TRBJ2-1, with 8 positions matching TRBD2. J lost 4 bases, V lost 5 bases, and 10 bases had no gene match. The germline CDR1 and CDR2 sequences are SEHNR and FQNEAQ (reference sequence). CDR3 length: 16 residues. CDR3 sequence: CASSATTSALYNEQFF. The CDR3 nucleotides read TGTGCCAGCAGCGCGACGACTAGCGCCCTTTACAATGAGCAGTTCTTC.

V is TRBV27 and J is TRBJ1-5; TRBD1 agrees at 7 bases. J was trimmed by 6 bases and V by 5 bases; bases with no gene match: 10. Germline V CDR1 and CDR2: MNHEY, SMNVEV (reference sequence). This CDR3 has 15 amino acids. The CDR3 protein is CASSPAGGDSQPQHF. The DNA of the CDR3 is TGTGCCAGCAGTCCAGCAGGGGGTGATAGTCAGCCCCAGCATTTT.

The J gene is TRBJ1-1, the V gene TRBV18; D gene ambiguous. V dropped 3 bases and J dropped 6 bases, with 5 bases sitting between them. The CDR3 is made up of 11 amino acids. Germline CDR1 reads KGHSH; CDR2 reads LQKENI. The DNA of the CDR3 is TGTGCCAGCTCACCCTTGGCTGAAGCTTTCTTT. This gives the protein CASSPLAEAFF.

V gene TRBV15 combines with J gene TRBJ1-1, with D uncertain. The CDR3 runs 15 residues. V shed 4 bases and J shed 4 bases, with 16 bases lying between them. Germline lookup yields CDR1 LNHNV and CDR2 YYDKDF (reference sequence). As DNA, the CDR3 is TGTGCCACCAGCAAGACCGGGGAAGTGAGCACTGAAGCTTTCTTT. Protein: CATSKTGEVSTEAFF.

The chain recombines TRBV10-3 with TRBJ2-5; a possible D gene is TRBD2 (6 bases). Between the trimmed V and J ends, which lost 2 bases and 3 bases, there was a span of 13 bases. The V gene's germline CDR1 is ENHRY and CDR2 SYGVKD. The CDR3 runs to 15 residues. The CDR3 DNA follows: TGTGCCATCAGTGAGAACTTGGGGGGAAAAGAGACCCAGTACTTC. This encodes CAISENLGGKETQYF.

This clonotype has a handful of counts. The chain carries TRBV20-1 and TRBJ2-7, with D possibly matching TRBD1 (5 bases). This CDR3 has 14 residues. V lost 5 bases to trimming and J lost 1 base, with 15 bases between them. Germline values: CDR1 DFQATT, CDR2 SNEGSKA (reference sequence). The chain's CDR3 is CSAYDRTLSYEQYF. Here the CDR3 DNA reads TGCAGTGCTTACGATAGGACACTTTCCTACGAGCAGTACTTC.

This clonotype was picked up many times. The chain has TRBV20-1 and TRBJ2-1, with 11 bases matching TRBD2. The CDR3 runs 14 residues. Per the germline V gene, CDR1 is DFQATT and CDR2 is SNEGSKA (reference sequence). The junction had 5 bases not matched to a gene; V was cut back by 5 bases and J by 5 bases. CDR3 sequence reads: CSADPSGGNNEQFF. Written as DNA, the CDR3 is TGCAGTGCTGACCCTAGCGGGGGGAACAATGAGCAGTTCTTC.

In its sample, this clonotype was seen a few times. The chain couples TRBV29-1 to TRBJ1-2; D ambiguous. The CDR3 consists of 12 residues. Deletions cut 1 base from V and 3 bases from J, with 6 bases between. The V gene's germline CDR1 is SQVTM and CDR2 ANQGSEA. CDR3 coding DNA: TGCAGCGTTGAAGGGCTCCACTATGGCTACACCTTC. This codes for CSVEGLHYGYTF.

This clonotype came up many times. V is TRBV7-9 and J is TRBJ1-1; 9 bases are shared with TRBD1. Per the germline V gene, CDR1 is SEHNR and CDR2 is FQNEAQ (reference sequence). J lost 4 bases, V lost 6 bases, and 9 bases had no gene match. The CDR3 has 15 residues. CDR3 in amino acids: CASSPRDRVGTEAFF. CDR3 sequence (DNA): TGTGCCAGCAGTCCCCGGGACAGGGTTGGCACTGAAGCTTTCTTT.

The rearrangement uses TRBV20-1 and TRBJ2-3; no firm D call. The V gene lost 1 base and the J gene lost 2 bases, with 7 bases spanning the gap. There are 13 residues in the CDR3. Germline CDR1 is DFQATT and CDR2 is SNEGSKA (reference sequence). CDR3 DNA sequence: TGCAGTGCTAGAGGGGCCAACACAGATACGCAGTATTTT. Encoded protein: CSARGANTDTQYF.

The gene calls are TRBV4-1 and TRBJ2-3, with 8 bases lining up with TRBD2. J gave up 7 bases and V 1 base, and 7 bases lay outside the gene matches. Looked up from germline, CDR1 is MGHRA and CDR2 is YSYEKL. This CDR3 has 15 amino acids. CDR3 sequence reads: CASSQGSGSGYTQYF. The CDR3 DNA sequence: TGCGCCAGCAGCCAAGGGAGCGGGAGTGGGTATACGCAGTATTTT.

This clonotype was detected only a few times. The chain uses TRBV9 and TRBJ1-4; D not certain. Trimming took off 0 bases at V and 2 bases at J, with 5 bases between the two ends. This CDR3 is 14 amino acids long. Germline lookup yields CDR1 SGDLS and CDR2 YYNGEE. The CDR3, as DNA: TGTGCCAGCAGCGTAGGCGGTACTAATGAAAAACTGTTTTTT. Translation: CASSVGGTNEKLFF.

The table lists this clonotype with many counts. This chain links TRBV30 with TRBJ2-5; D is perhaps TRBD2 (5 bases). V lost 2 bases to trimming and J lost 5 bases, with 12 bases between them. The CDR3 covers 13 residues. The germline gives CDR1 GTSNPN, CDR2 SVGIG (reference sequence). CDR3 loop: CAWSSGSSETQYF. CDR3 coding DNA: TGTGCCTGGAGTTCTGGGAGCAGTGAGACCCAGTACTTC.

The CDR3 region has the DNA TGTGCCTGGAGTGTACGTCAGAGCTATGGCTACACCTTC. Its protein is CAWSVRQSYGYTF. The V call is TRBV30, the J call TRBJ1-2; D not certain. Trimming shortened V by 0 bases and J by 4 bases, and 9 bases separated the two germline ends. Germline V gene data show CDR1 as GTSNPN and CDR2 as SVGIG (reference sequence). This CDR3 is 13 amino acids long. The full variable domain, rest sourced from reference TRBV30 and TRBJ1-2, is SQTIHQWPATLVQPVGSPLSLECTVEGTSNPNLYWYRQAAGRGLQLLFYSVGIGQISSEVPQNLSASRPQDRQFILSSKKLLLSDSGFYLCAWSVRQSYGYTFGSGTRLTVV.

V and J are TRBV4-3 and TRBJ2-1; the D is unclear. The CDR3 extends over 15 amino acids. Germline V gene data show CDR1 as LGHNA and CDR2 as YSLEER. The V end lost 0 bases, the J end lost 3 bases, and 9 bases lay between the germline ends. CDR3 sequence reads: CASSQEPAYYNEQFF. The DNA of the CDR3 is TGCGCCAGCAGCCAAGAGCCCGCTTACTACAATGAGCAGTTCTTC.

This clonotype appeared a few times. V and J are TRBV5-4 and TRBJ2-5; D tentatively fits TRBD1 or TRBD2 (5 bases each). The CDR3 loop spans 15 amino acids. Germline V gene sequence: CDR1 SGHNT, CDR2 YYREEE (reference sequence). The germline V and J ends were trimmed by 4 bases and 5 bases, with 18 bases remaining between them. CDR3 sequence: CASSTQMGDPETQYF. The DNA of the CDR3 is TGTGCCAGCAGCACCCAGATGGGGGACCCCGAGACCCAGTACTTC.

The chain employs TRBV28 and TRBJ2-1; no firm D call. In germline, CDR1 is MDHEN, CDR2 SYDVKM. Trimming left V 7 bases short and J 0 bases short, with 16 bases between. The CDR3 is 16 amino acids. The CDR3 here is CASTGSFTSSYNEQFF. In DNA form, the CDR3 reads TGTGCCAGCACCGGCAGCTTCACCAGCTCCTACAATGAGCAGTTCTTC.

The chain has TRBV9 and TRBJ2-3, with TRBD1 matching 9 bases. From germline, CDR1 is SGDLS and CDR2 YYNGEE. The V gene end was trimmed by 1 base and the J gene end by 4 bases; junction bases not matched to a gene: 4. The CDR3 is 15 residues long. CDR3 nucleotide sequence: TGTGCCAGCAGCGTATCGGGACAGGGAGCAGATACGCAGTATTTT. Its protein product is CASSVSGQGADTQYF.

The chain uses TRBV4-3 and TRBJ2-4; TRBD2 matches 11 bases. The germline CDR1 and CDR2 sequences are LGHNA and YSLEER. J gave up 0 bases and V 3 bases, and 10 bases lay outside the gene matches. This CDR3 has 19 amino acids. CDR3 DNA sequence: TGCGCCAGCAGCCATCAACTAGCGGGGGATCCTCTAGCCAAAAACATTCAGTACTTC. Protein: CASSHQLAGDPLAKNIQYF.

This clonotype showed up just a few times. J is TRBJ2-7 and V is TRBV29-1; 7 bases match TRBD1. Trimming cost V 3 bases and J 0 bases; bases outside gene matches: 8. Germline V gene sequence: CDR1 SQVTM, CDR2 ANQGSEA. The CDR3 covers 15 residues. In DNA form, the CDR3 reads TGCAGCGTTGAGGTGTCCGGGGACAGCTCCTACGAGCAGTACTTC. It encodes CSVEVSGDSSYEQYF.

CDR3 nucleotide sequence: TGTGCCAGCTCACCAGGGGTGGTTAATTACGAGCAGTACTTC. It codes for CASSPGVVNYEQYF. The chain employs TRBV18 and TRBJ2-5; D gene unclear. The DNA end lines up better with TRBJ2-7; the J call may be wrong. The CDR3 runs to 14 residues. From germline, CDR1 is KGHSH and CDR2 LQKENI.

On this clonotype itself: The junction does not match germline at one end; this may be a read error. The chain carries TRBV14 and TRBJ1-4; D unclear. Germline V lookup: CDR1 SGHDN, CDR2 FVKESK. This CDR3 contains 17 residues. As DNA, the CDR3 is TGTGCCAGCCGCCAAAGTAACGGGCAGCCGATTAATGAAAAACTGTTTTTT. Its translation: CASRQSNGQPINEKLFF. The full variable domain, in which reference TRBV14 and TRBJ1-4 provide the parts outside the CDR3, is EAGVTQFPSHSVIEKGQTVTLRCDPISGHDNLYWYRRVMGKEIKFLLHFVKESKQDESGMPNNRFLAERTGGTYSTLKVQPAELEDSGVYFCASRQSNGQPINEKLFFGSGTQLSVL.

A few counts support this clonotype. The V gene is TRBV27, the J gene TRBJ1-3, with a possible D match to TRBD1 (5 bases). Looked up from germline, CDR1 is MNHEY and CDR2 is SMNVEV (reference sequence). The CDR3 consists of 15 residues. Trimming cost V 6 bases and J 0 bases, with 12 bases left between them. CDR3 coding DNA: TGTGCCAGCAGACGACAGAGATCCTCTGGAAACACCATATATTTT. This codes for CASRRQRSSGNTIYF.